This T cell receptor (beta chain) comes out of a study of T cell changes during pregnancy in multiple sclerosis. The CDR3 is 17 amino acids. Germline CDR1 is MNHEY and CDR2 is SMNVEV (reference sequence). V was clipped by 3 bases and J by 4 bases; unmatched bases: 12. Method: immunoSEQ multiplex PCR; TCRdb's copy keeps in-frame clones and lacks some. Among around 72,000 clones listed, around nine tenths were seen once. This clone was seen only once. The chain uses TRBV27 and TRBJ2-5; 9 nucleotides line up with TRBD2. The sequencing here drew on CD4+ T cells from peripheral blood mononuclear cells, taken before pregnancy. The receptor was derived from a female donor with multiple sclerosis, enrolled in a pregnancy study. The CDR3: CASSFRTTSGMRETQYF. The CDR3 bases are TGTGCCAGCAGTTTTCGGACGACTAGCGGTATGAGAGAGACCCAGTACTTC.